The sequence of this TCR beta chain was determined in a study of cytomegalovirus exposure and HLA in healthy donors. The PCR contained 60 Vbeta and 13 Jbeta primers. Method: immunoSEQ multiplex PCR; TCRdb's copy keeps in-frame clones and lacks some. The table shows approximately 160,000 clones, with 68% occurring only once. As to this clone: What it binds is unknown.

All donors participated as healthy donors of bone marrow. General observations from the study: Sequences of the TCR beta chain were said to predict the HLA-A and HLA-B alleles of most subjects accurately. In a later analysis, TCR association rates varied by HLA locus: DRB1 most, HLA-C fewest.

This TCR derives from a man aged 45 to 65 in good health and CMV-seronegative. Sequencing used PBMCs.

The CDR3 DNA reads TGTGCCAGTAGTATGGTTCTAAACAATGAGCAGTTCTTC. This encodes CASSMVLNNEQFF. V usage is TRBV19 and J usage is TRBJ2-1; the D is unclear. Germline CDR1 reads LNHDA; CDR2 reads SQIVND (reference sequence). Trimming pared 3 bases from V and 5 bases from J, leaving 8 bases between. The CDR3 extends over 13 amino acids.